These T cell receptor beta chains were read from a single sample in a study of blood T cells in healthy people across ages. TCRdb reanalysed the 5' RACE reads using MiXCR and keeps one entry per CDR3 protein. Of nearly 1 million distinct CDR3 sequences listed, 51% are singletons. Material: blood. These receptor sequences come from a woman aged 55-69 years in good health. Each CDR3 is given with its conserved first and last residue. D genes are given only for firm matches. Clone size appears in some rows only: once, few, many, or a class for an expanded clone.

cdr3_length	v_call	clone_size	d_call	j_call	cdr3_nt	cdr3_aa
15	TRBV5-6	.	.	TRBJ1-3	TGTGCCAGCAGCTTGGACATGGGCTCTGGAAACACCATATATTTT	CASSLDMGSGNTIYF
13	TRBV20-1	few	TRBD1	TRBJ2-7	TGCAGTGCTAGAGGGACAGGGCGAGACGAGCAGTACTTC	CSARGTGRDEQYF
15	TRBV4-1	.	.	TRBJ2-5	TGCGCCAGCAGCCAACTCCGACCCCGAGTAGAGACCCAGTACTTC	CASSQLRPRVETQYF
14	TRBV5-1	.	TRBD1	TRBJ2-1	TGCGCCAGCTCCCGACAGGGGGCGAGCAATGAGCAGTTCTTC	CASSRQGASNEQFF
17	TRBV15	.	TRBD1	TRBJ1-1	TGTGCCACCAGCGTGGGACAGAAGTACTCCATGAACACTGAAGCTTTCTTT	CATSVGQKYSMNTEAFF
14	TRBV7-2	few	TRBD1	TRBJ1-4	TGTGCCAGCAGTTACAGGGGATTTAATGAAAAACTGTTTTTT	CASSYRGFNEKLFF
14	TRBV29-1	.	TRBD2	TRBJ2-1	TGCAGCGTTGAAATGAGGGATGCCGGGAGGGAGCAGTTCTTC	CSVEMRDAGREQFF
13	TRBV29-1	.	TRBD1	TRBJ2-5	TGCAGCGTTTCGGGGACAGGGGGAGAGACCCAGTACTTC	CSVSGTGGETQYF
17	TRBV12-3/TRBV12-4	.	TRBD1	TRBJ2-6	TGTGCCAGCAGTGCTGACAGGGTTCTCTCTGGGGCCAACGTCCCGACTTTC	CASSADRVLSGANVPTF
13	TRBV5-1	few	.	TRBJ1-6	TGCGCCAGCAGCTTGGACGCGAATTCACCCCTCCACTTT	CASSLDANSPLHF
18	TRBV7-9	.	TRBD2	TRBJ2-1	TGTGCCAGCAGCTTACTCGCCCTGCCCGCGGGAGGGGGTAGTGAGCAGTTCTTC	CASSLLALPAGGGSEQFF
12	TRBV29-1	.	TRBD1	TRBJ1-1	TGCAGCTTCTCGGGACAGGGTACTGAAGCTTTCTTT	CSFSGQGTEAFF
12	TRBV19	.	.	TRBJ1-1	TGTGCCAGTAGTTCCGTGAACACTGAAGCTTTCTTT	CASSSVNTEAFF
13	TRBV7-9	few	.	TRBJ1-4	TGTGCCAGCAGCGCTCAACCGGAGGGAAAACTGTTTTTT	CASSAQPEGKLFF
15	TRBV2	.	TRBD2	TRBJ2-1	TGTGCCAGCAGTGTCCTAGCGGGAATGGTCAATGAGCAGTTCTTC	CASSVLAGMVNEQFF
13	TRBV9	.	.	TRBJ1-2	TGTGCCAGCAGCGTGGACTATTCATTGGGCTACACCTTC	CASSVDYSLGYTF
14	TRBV9	few	.	TRBJ2-5	TGTGCCAGCAGCGAGTTGGGTTTGGGAGAGACCCAGTACTTC	CASSELGLGETQYF
13	TRBV10-1	.	.	TRBJ2-7	TGCGCCAGCAGTAACGGACAGTCCTACGAGCAGTACTTC	CASSNGQSYEQYF
17	TRBV7-9	once	TRBD2	TRBJ2-3	TGTGCCAGCAGCTTAGGTACTAGCGGGAGTTACACAGATACGCAGTATTTT	CASSLGTSGSYTDTQYF
14	TRBV18	.	.	TRBJ2-7	TGTGCCAGCTCACCGCTGGGGCAGCTCGACGAGCAGTACTTC	CASSPLGQLDEQYF
15	TRBV20-1	.	TRBD1	TRBJ1-5	TGCAGTGCTAGGGACCGGGACAGGTTCAACCAGCCCCAGCATTTT	CSARDRDRFNQPQHF
11	TRBV6-2/TRBV6-3	.	.	TRBJ2-5	TGTGCCAGCAGTATGCAAGAGACCCAGTACTTC	CASSMQETQYF
14	TRBV7-6	few	.	TRBJ2-3	TGTGCCAGCAGCCGCGGGACTGTATCAGATACGCAGTATTTT	CASSRGTVSDTQYF
15	TRBV27	.	TRBD1	TRBJ1-2	TGTGCCACCCAACGACTTACAGGGGTTAACTATGGCTACACCTTC	CATQRLTGVNYGYTF
13	TRBV29-1	.	TRBD2	TRBJ2-1	TGCAGCGTCCAGCGGGATCTGGTAAATGAGCAGTTCTTC	CSVQRDLVNEQFF
13	TRBV29-1	.	TRBD1	TRBJ2-5	TGCAGCGTTGACTACAGGGGGCCGGAGACCCAGTACTTC	CSVDYRGPETQYF
15	TRBV12-3/TRBV12-4	.	.	TRBJ2-1	TGTGCCAGCAGTTTAAATAGGAGGTCCTACAATGAGCAGTGCTTC	CASSLNRRSYNEQCF
13	TRBV3-1	.	.	TRBJ1-5	TGTGCCAGCAGCCAAACCCCCCAGCAGCCCCAGCATTTT	CASSQTPQQPQHF
12	TRBV28	once	.	TRBJ2-1	TGTGCCAGCAGTTTCGAGTACAATGAGCAGTTCTTC	CASSFEYNEQFF
13	TRBV6-6	.	TRBD1	TRBJ1-5	TGTGCCAGCAGTTACGCCGGGACAGATTCCCAGCATTTT	CASSYAGTDSQHF
16	TRBV27	.	.	TRBJ1-5	TGTGCCAGCAGTCCATCTTTCGGGCCGATCAATCAGCCCCAGCATTTT	CASSPSFGPINQPQHF
15	TRBV20-1	.	TRBD2	TRBJ2-1	TGCAGTGCTAGAGGGCACAGCGGGAGGGTCAATGAGCAGTTCTTC	CSARGHSGRVNEQFF
13	TRBV27	.	.	TRBJ1-1	TGTGCCAGCAAGACCCGAAGGGACACTGAAGCTTTCTTT	CASKTRRDTEAFF
11	TRBV6-5	.	.	TRBJ2-5	TGTGCCAGCAGTTACTCGGGTGTGCAGTACTTC	CASSYSGVQYF
15	TRBV20-1	.	TRBD1	TRBJ2-5	TGCAGTGCTAGATCCCCGGGACAGATCCAAGAGACCCAGTACTTC	CSARSPGQIQETQYF
15	TRBV18	.	.	TRBJ2-3	TGTGCCAGCTCACCGGGGACAAGGCACACAGATACGCAGTATTTT	CASSPGTRHTDTQYF
17	TRBV7-3	.	TRBD2	TRBJ2-7	TGTGCCGGCAGCCAAGGGGGCGGCGGGAGGGCCAACAATGAGCAGTACTTC	CAGSQGGGGRANNEQYF